This T cell receptor beta chain was recovered during a study of blood T cell repertoires in COVID-19. Unmatched junction bases numbered 4, after V lost 5 bases and J lost 7 bases. The CDR3 has 13 residues. Original data processing: It was from reference gene primer amplification that nucleated cell counts were estimated. The repertoire was sequenced with immunoSEQ multiplex PCR; TCRdb's copy has only in-frame clones and lacks some. The D gene and trimming were derived from the DNA, and the V and J assignments and clone size from that table. The table lists under 50,000 clones, 75% to 95% of them singletons.

This sequence was found in a man between 65 and 85 years old with active COVID-19. This chain joins TRBV12-3 or TRBV12-4 and TRBJ2-1, with 8 bases fitting TRBD1. Material for sequencing was peripheral blood. Here the CDR3 reads CASSTDRGNEQFF. The CDR3, as DNA: TGTGCCAGCAGTACCGACAGGGGAAATGAGCAGTTCTTC.